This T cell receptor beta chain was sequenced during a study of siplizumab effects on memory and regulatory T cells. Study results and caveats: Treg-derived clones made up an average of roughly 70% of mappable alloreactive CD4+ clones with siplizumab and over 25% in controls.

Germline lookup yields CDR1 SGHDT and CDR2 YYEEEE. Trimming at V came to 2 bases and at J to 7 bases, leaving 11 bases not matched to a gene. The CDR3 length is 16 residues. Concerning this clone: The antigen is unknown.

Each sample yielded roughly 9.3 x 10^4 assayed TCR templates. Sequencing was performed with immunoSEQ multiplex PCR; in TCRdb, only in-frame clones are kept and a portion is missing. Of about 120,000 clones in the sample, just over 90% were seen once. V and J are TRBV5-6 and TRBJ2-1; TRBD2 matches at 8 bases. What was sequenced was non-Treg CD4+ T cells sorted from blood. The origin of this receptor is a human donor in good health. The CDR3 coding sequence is TGTGCCAGCAGCTTTCCCCAGCGGGGGCTAGGGAATGAGCAGTTCTTC. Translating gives CASSFPQRGLGNEQFF.